This T cell receptor beta chain was profiled in a study of T cell responses to AZD1222 COVID-19 vaccine. Study findings and constraints: Of the AZD1222 recipients, only 5 or 6 were seropositive at baseline. Nearly half of spike-specific TCRs reportedly target unmutated variant regions. CD4 TCRs associated with vaccination spanned spike, dominating at 160-218 and 743-854.

The CDR3 runs 11 residues. CDR1 and CDR2 (germline): SGHKS, YYEKEE (reference sequence). The germline V and J ends were trimmed by 5 bases and 7 bases, with 4 bases remaining between them. Some clones are missing from TCRdb's copy, which holds only in-frame ones; the method was immunoSEQ multiplex PCR. Altogether approximately 120,000 clones are present, over 75% being singletons, with the ten largest covering around 4%. Concerning this clone itself: The antigen is unknown.

The chain employs TRBV5-5 and TRBJ1-6; unclear D gene. Sequencing used peripheral blood, obtained 28 days after the second AZD1222 dose. This clonotype was sampled from an adult who received the AZD1222 COVID-19 vaccine. CDR3 protein: CASSNNSPLHF. The CDR3 nucleotides read TGTGCCAGCAGTAACAATTCACCCCTCCACTTT.